These 2 T cell receptor beta chains came from one sample sequenced in a study of cytomegalovirus exposure and HLA in healthy donors. The primer mix had 60 Vbeta and 13 Jbeta primers. Some clones are missing from TCRdb's copy, which holds only in-frame ones; the method was immunoSEQ multiplex PCR. The repertoire holds under 200,000 clones, with approximately 80% as singletons. The sequenced sample consisted of PBMCs. These TCRs come from a woman aged 50 to 60 in good health and CMV-seronegative.

The chain employs TRBV11-3 and TRBJ2-7; tentatively, D is TRBD2 (6 bases). The CDR3 length is 15 residues. Germline assignment: CDR1 SGHNT and CDR2 YENEEA. The germline V and J ends were trimmed by 1 base and 2 bases, with 12 bases remaining between them. The CDR3 is CASSLGPAGPYEQYF. CDR3 DNA sequence: TGTGCCAGCAGCTTAGGTCCAGCGGGTCCCTACGAGCAGTACTTC.

The chain couples TRBV5-6 to TRBJ2-1; 7 bases line up with TRBD1. The CDR3 length is 16 residues. The ends lost 4 bases at V and 2 bases at J; junction bases unmatched: 9. The V gene's germline CDR1 is SGHDT and CDR2 YYEEEE. Here the CDR3 DNA reads TGTGCCAGCAGCCCGGATACAGGGGCCCCCTACAATGAGCAGTTCTTC. This gives the protein CASSPDTGAPYNEQFF.